The present T cell receptor (beta chain) was sequenced within a study of blood T cell repertoires in COVID-19. Study overall: Sites across the United States, Italy and Spain contributed samples from acute and convalescent COVID-19. Nucleic acid was either cDNA or gDNA, and it came from T cells, B-cell-depleted T cells, or PBMCs.

TCRdb keeps only in-frame clones here, not all; method: immunoSEQ multiplex PCR. In the table there are about 100,000 clones, nearly 90% of which are singletons. V dropped 7 bases and J dropped 4; count of bases not matched to a gene: 6. The CDR3 is 13 amino acids. The chain combines TRBV12-3 or TRBV12-4 with TRBJ2-7, with 8 positions matching TRBD1. This TCR came from a man between 45 and 60 years old with active COVID-19. Sequenced: peripheral blood. The CDR3 sequence: CASNPGGGYEQYF. The DNA of the CDR3 is TGTGCCAGCAACCCAGGGGGCGGGTACGAGCAGTACTTC.